This record looks at one T cell receptor beta chain sequence and its context. This record belongs to a study of T cell changes during pregnancy in multiple sclerosis. After removal of 5 bases from V and 5 bases from J, the junction contained 3 bases not matched to a gene. This CDR3 is built from 16 residues. Germline V gene lookup returns CDR1 LNHNV and CDR2 YYDKDF (reference sequence). Assay used: immunoSEQ multiplex PCR; TCRdb lists only in-frame clones, some missing. There are around 45,000 clones in the sample; 75% to 95% occur only once, and roughly 0.5% lies in the top ten. V is TRBV15 and J is TRBJ2-1, with 16 bases lining up with TRBD2. The sequence was obtained from a female donor in good health, enrolled as a control in a pregnancy study. The specimen was CD4+ T cells from peripheral blood mononuclear cells, collected in the second trimester of pregnancy. The CDR3 DNA reads as TGTGCCACCAGCTACGGGACTAGCGGGGGGGACAATGAGCAGTTCTTC. Its protein is CATSYGTSGGDNEQFF.